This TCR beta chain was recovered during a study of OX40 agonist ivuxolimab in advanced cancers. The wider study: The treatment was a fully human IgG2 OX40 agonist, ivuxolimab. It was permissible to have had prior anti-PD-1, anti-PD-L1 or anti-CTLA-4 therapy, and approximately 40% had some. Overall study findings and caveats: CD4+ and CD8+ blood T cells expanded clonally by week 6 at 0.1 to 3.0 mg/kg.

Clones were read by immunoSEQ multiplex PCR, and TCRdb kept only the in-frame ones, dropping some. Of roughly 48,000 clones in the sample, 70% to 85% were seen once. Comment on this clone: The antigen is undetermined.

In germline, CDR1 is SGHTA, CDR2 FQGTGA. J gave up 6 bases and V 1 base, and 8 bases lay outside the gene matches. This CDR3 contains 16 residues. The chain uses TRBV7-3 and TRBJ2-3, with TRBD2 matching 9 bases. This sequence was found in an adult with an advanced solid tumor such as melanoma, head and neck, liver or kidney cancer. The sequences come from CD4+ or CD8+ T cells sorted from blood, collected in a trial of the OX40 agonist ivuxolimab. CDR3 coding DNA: TGTGCCAGCAGCTTAAAGGGACTAGCCCGGGTGGATACGCAGTATTTT. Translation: CASSLKGLARVDTQYF.